The 9 T cell receptor beta chains in this list originate from one sample, sequenced in a study of cytotoxic CD8 clonotypes in ibrutinib-treated CLL (dated by TCRdb to about 2021). The library was built by means of the immunoSEQ multiplex PCR assay. Drawn from immuneACCESS, this table holds only the in-frame rearrangements with V and J called that TCRdb kept. Clones are partly lost; checked studies trace under half to an unresolved V gene and leave the rest unexplained. Here the sample has about 50,000 clones; 70% to 90% occur a single time. The ten biggest clones cover around 21% of the sample. Reading the label with the study, this specimen's time point is: less than 30 months on ibrutinib. This specimen consisted of PBMCs, obtained after 24 months of ibrutinib treatment. These receptors were obtained from a human donor with chronic lymphocytic leukemia.

This clone was found once. J is TRBJ2-6 and V is TRBV19; D remains ambiguous. The CDR3 has 18 amino acids. The germline V and J ends were trimmed by 1 base and 1 base, with 14 bases remaining between them. Per the germline V gene, CDR1 is LNHDA and CDR2 is SQIVND (reference sequence). The CDR3 loop is CASSIAPGVGSGANVLTF. CDR3 in DNA: TGTGCCAGTAGTATAGCCCCAGGTGTAGGATCTGGGGCCAACGTCCTGACTTTC.

The chain combines TRBV5-1 with TRBJ2-5, with 7 bases identical to TRBD2. The CDR3 length is 14 residues. CDR1 and CDR2 (germline): SGHRS, YFSETQ. After removal of 0 bases from V and 7 bases from J, the junction contained 6 bases not matched to a gene. Written as DNA, the CDR3 is TGCGCCAGCAGCTTGGAGTCAGGGAGGGCGACCCAGTACTTC. Translating gives CASSLESGRATQYF. The entire variable domain, with the rest obtained from reference TRBV5-1 and TRBJ2-5, is as follows: KAGVTQTPRYLIKTRGQQVTLSCSPISGHRSVSWYQQTPGQGLQFLFEYFSETQRNKGNFPGRFSGRQFSNSRSEMNVSTLELGDSALYLCASSLESGRATQYFGPGTRLLVL.

The chain combines TRBV15 with TRBJ2-3; D is perhaps TRBD1 (5 bases). CDR3 length: 15 residues. In germline, CDR1 is LNHNV, CDR2 YYDKDF (reference sequence). V lost 0 bases, J lost 6 bases, and 13 bases lay in between. The CDR3: CATSRDSRADDTQYF. Written as DNA, the CDR3 is TGTGCCACCAGCAGAGATTCCAGGGCAGACGATACGCAGTATTTT.

With regard to this clone: One end of the junction is discordant with germline, which a read error may explain. The chain links TRBV27 to TRBJ1-1; D is uncertain. Germline CDR1 reads MNHEY; CDR2 reads SMNVEV (reference sequence). The CDR3 runs 13 residues. The CDR3 spells CASSLSRNSEAFF. The CDR3 nucleotides are TGTGCCAGCAGTTTATCGAGGAACAGTGAAGCTTTCTTT.

The gene calls are TRBV5-6 and TRBJ2-2; 7 nucleotides agree with TRBD2. The J segment lost 4 bases and the V segment lost 0 bases, leaving 6 bases of the junction unmatched. The CDR3 is 16 amino acids. Germline CDR1 is SGHDT and CDR2 is YYEEEE. The CDR3 protein is CASSLGASGGTGELFF. The CDR3 nucleotides are TGTGCCAGCAGCTTGGGGGCTAGCGGAGGCACCGGGGAGCTGTTTTTT.

The chain couples TRBV27 to TRBJ2-1; D possibly corresponds to TRBD1 (5 bases). With 8 bases removed from V and 6 bases from J, the gap between germline ends came to 17 bases. The CDR3 runs to 14 residues. Germline V lookup: CDR1 MNHEY, CDR2 SMNVEV (reference sequence). This chain's CDR3 is CASLARQLSNEQFF. The CDR3 nucleotides are TGTGCCAGCCTTGCCCGACAGCTCTCCAATGAGCAGTTCTTC.

The chain joins TRBV10-3 to TRBJ2-3, with TRBD2 matching 7 bases. The germline CDR1 and CDR2 sequences are ENHRY and SYGVKD. V shed 6 bases and J 0 bases; nucleotides not matched to a gene: 3. There are 14 residues in the CDR3. The DNA for the CDR3 is TGTGCCATCAGGTCAGCGGGGAGCACAGATACGCAGTATTTT. This codes for CAIRSAGSTDTQYF.

J is TRBJ1-2 and V is TRBV9; 9 bases line up with TRBD1. This CDR3 is built from 15 residues. Germline CDR1 SGDLS, CDR2 YYNGEE. V shed 3 bases and J 6 bases; nucleotides not matched to a gene: 9. This chain's CDR3 is CASSATGGSRNGYTF. As DNA, the CDR3 is TGTGCCAGCAGCGCGACAGGGGGATCTAGGAATGGCTACACCTTC.

This chain uses TRBV10-3 with TRBJ2-5, with TRBD2 matching over 13 bases. With 2 bases clipped from V and 2 bases from J, the junction kept 5 bases outside the gene matches. Germline assignment: CDR1 ENHRY and CDR2 SYGVKD. The CDR3 covers 17 residues. The CDR3 is CAISEVLAGGAQETQYF. CDR3 in DNA: TGTGCCATCAGTGAGGTACTAGCGGGGGGGGCTCAAGAGACCCAGTACTTC.